The 24 T cell receptor beta chains in this list originate from one sample, sequenced in a study of cytomegalovirus exposure and HLA in healthy donors. PCR primers comprised 60 Vbeta and 13 Jbeta primers. Clones were read by immunoSEQ multiplex PCR, and TCRdb kept only the in-frame ones, dropping some. The repertoire holds over 150,000 clones, roughly four fifths seen once, with more than 1.2% in the top ten. Sequencing was done on a sample of PBMCs. These receptor sequences come from a man in his late teens or twenties in good health and CMV-seronegative.

The chain is built from TRBV11-2 and TRBJ1-1; D perhaps matches TRBD1 (6 bases). This CDR3 is 13 amino acids long. V shed 9 bases and J shed 2 bases, with 13 bases lying between them. CDR1 is SGHAT and CDR2 is FQNNGV in the germline V gene. The CDR3 coding sequence is TGTGCCAGTGAAACAGGGCCTAACACTGAAGCTTTCTTT. Its translation is CASETGPNTEAFF.

This clone was observed a few times. The chain links TRBV5-4 to TRBJ1-5; D possibly corresponds to TRBD1 (6 bases). The V end lost 4 bases, the J end lost 5 bases, and 19 bases lay between the germline ends. Germline CDR1 and CDR2: SGHNT and YYREEE (reference sequence). This CDR3 comprises 16 residues. The CDR3 protein is CASSPGGPGVDQPQHF. The DNA of the CDR3 is TGTGCCAGCAGCCCGGGAGGGCCAGGGGTGGATCAGCCCCAGCATTTT. The whole variable domain, remainder taken from reference TRBV5-4 and TRBJ1-5, is ETGVTQSPTHLIKTRGQQVTLRCSSQSGHNTVSWYQQALGQGPQFIFQYYREEENGRGNFPPRFSGLQFPNYSSELNVNALELDDSALYLCASSPGGPGVDQPQHFGDGTRLSIL.

This rearrangement joins TRBV7-2 to TRBJ2-2, with D possibly being TRBD1 (6 bases). The V end lost 6 bases, the J end lost 6 bases, and 11 bases lay between the germline ends. The CDR3 is made up of 13 amino acids. The germline CDR1 and CDR2 sequences are SGHTA and FQGNSA. CDR3 loop: CASSRQVPGELFF. The CDR3 DNA is TGTGCCAGCAGTCGACAGGTCCCCGGGGAGCTGTTTTTT.

This sequence joins TRBV5-5 and TRBJ2-7, with TRBD1 identical over 9 bases. CDR1 SGHKS and CDR2 YYEKEE come from the germline V gene (reference sequence). The CDR3 totals 14 residues. Germline trimming cut 1 base from V and 5 bases from J; bases unmatched to any gene: 4. CDR3 loop: CASSLTGGWDEQYF. The DNA of the CDR3 is TGTGCCAGCAGCTTGACAGGGGGCTGGGACGAGCAGTACTTC.

The rearrangement joins TRBV9 to TRBJ2-5, with 9 bases fitting TRBD2. TRBJ2-7 matches the DNA end more closely, so the J call is doubtful. This CDR3 is 17 amino acids long. Germline CDR1 is SGDLS and CDR2 is YYNGEE. CDR3 loop: CASSVDTSGLNSYEQYF. The CDR3 DNA reads TGTGCCAGCAGCGTAGATACTAGCGGGCTCAACTCCTACGAGCAGTACTTC.

DNA of the CDR3: TGCGCCAGCAGCTTTGAGGGCCCCGGCCCTGGGGCCAACGTCCTGACTTTC. Residues: CASSFEGPGPGANVLTF. V and J are TRBV5-1 and TRBJ2-6; perhaps TRBD2 as D (5 bases). The germline V and J ends were trimmed by 2 bases and 2 bases, with 14 bases remaining between them. There are 17 residues in the CDR3. Germline lookup yields CDR1 SGHRS and CDR2 YFSETQ.

The V and J genes are TRBV29-1 and TRBJ2-7; D is possibly TRBD1 (5 bases). Trimming took off 7 bases at V and 2 bases at J, with 12 bases between the two ends. Germline CDR1 is SQVTM and CDR2 is ANQGSEA. The CDR3 is 12 residues long. DNA for the CDR3: TGCAGCGCCGCCGACAGTGCCTACGAGCAGTACTTC. The encoded protein is CSAADSAYEQYF.

In its sample, this clone was seen a few times. This sequence joins TRBV5-4 and TRBJ1-1; no definite D call. Germline CDR1 and CDR2: SGHNT and YYREEE (reference sequence). V lost 1 base and J 1 base, leaving 8 bases between the germline ends. The CDR3 contains 14 residues. The CDR3 sequence is CASSLPPSNTEAFF. In DNA form, the CDR3 reads TGTGCCAGCAGCTTGCCCCCCTCGAACACTGAAGCTTTCTTT.

This clone was recorded once. This chain uses TRBV27 with TRBJ1-5; a possible D gene is TRBD1 (6 bases). Germline-derived CDR1 and CDR2 are MNHEY and SMNVEV (reference sequence). Deletions cut 5 bases from V and 5 bases from J, with 22 bases between. The CDR3 is 17 amino acids. DNA for the CDR3: TGTGCCAGCAGTCCGCTCCTTGGACAGCTCACGGATCAGCCCCAGCATTTT. This gives the protein CASSPLLGQLTDQPQHF.

The sample holds one count of this clone. The rearrangement links TRBV7-9 to TRBJ1-5, with TRBD1 matching over 8 bases. With 5 bases clipped from V and 2 bases from J, the junction kept 2 bases outside the gene matches. This CDR3 is built from 14 residues. Germline V gene data show CDR1 as SEHNR and CDR2 as FQNEAQ (reference sequence). The CDR3, as DNA: TGTGCCAGCAGCACGACAGGGGGCAATCAGCCCCAGCATTTT. It yields the protein CASSTTGGNQPQHF.

This clone was detected a few times. This chain joins TRBV25-1 and TRBJ1-1, with 7 bases lining up with TRBD1. From germline, CDR1 is MGHDK and CDR2 SYGVNS. This CDR3 contains 14 residues. V gave up 0 bases and J gave up 5 bases; unmatched junction bases: 3. The CDR3, as DNA: TGTGCCAGCAGTGAATACCTACAGGGGACTGAAGCTTTCTTT. Translating it yields CASSEYLQGTEAFF.

The chain links TRBV15 to TRBJ2-5, with 11 nucleotides matching TRBD1. This CDR3 contains 15 residues. The V and J ends lost 1 base and 7 bases, in that order; junction bases with no gene match: 5. Per the germline V gene, CDR1 is LNHNV and CDR2 is YYDKDF (reference sequence). DNA of the CDR3: TGTGCCACCAGCAGAGGGCGGGGACAGGGGGGGACCCAGTACTTC. Its translation: CATSRGRGQGGTQYF.

The chain combines TRBV12-5 with TRBJ1-3; D possibly corresponds to TRBD1 (6 bases). The CDR3 loop spans 17 amino acids. The germline gives CDR1 LGHNT, CDR2 FRNRAP. V gave up 0 bases and J gave up 1 base, with 13 bases separating them. CDR3: CASGLVRGRGSGNTIYF. The CDR3 DNA reads as TGTGCTAGTGGTTTGGTACGGGGCAGGGGATCTGGAAACACCATATATTTT.

The chain carries TRBV7-9 and TRBJ2-1, with 10 bases fitting TRBD1. Germline V gene sequence: CDR1 SEHNR, CDR2 FQNEAQ (reference sequence). The J segment lost 8 bases and the V segment lost 4 bases, leaving 2 bases of the junction unmatched. The CDR3 consists of 13 residues. The CDR3 is CASSYGTGDEQFF. In nucleotides, the CDR3 is TGTGCCAGCAGCTACGGGACAGGGGATGAGCAGTTCTTC. The complete variable domain, with remaining parts taken from reference TRBV7-9 and TRBJ2-1, reads DTGVSQNPRHKITKRGQNVTFRCDPISEHNRLYWYRQTLGQGPEFLTYFQNEAQLEKSRLLSDRFSAERPKGSFSTLEIQRTEQGDSAMYLCASSYGTGDEQFFGPGTRLTVL.

The sample holds one count of this clone. This chain links TRBV21-1 with TRBJ2-1; the listed D gene, TRBD2, was not tested against the DNA. TRBV21-1 is a pseudogene locus. The CDR3 length is 15 residues. DNA for the CDR3: TGTGCCAGCAGCCCCCGACTAGCGGGAGTGTATGAGCAGTTCTTC. Amino acids: CASSPRLAGVYEQFF.

This clone was detected a few times. V usage is TRBV1 and J usage is TRBJ2-1; whether TRBD2, the table's D call, matches the DNA was not checked. TRBV1 is termed a pseudogene. There are 14 residues in the CDR3. As DNA, the CDR3 is TGCACCAGCAGCCGACTAGCGGGAACAGGTGAGCAGTTCTTC. Its translation: CTSSRLAGTGEQFF.

The chain links TRBV5-8 to TRBJ2-1, with 8 bases identical to TRBD1. Germline CDR1 and CDR2: SGHTS and YDEGEE. Germline trimming cut 4 bases from V and 7 bases from J; bases unmatched to any gene: 4. The CDR3 length is 13 residues. This CDR3 is CASSGQGRNEQFF. The CDR3 DNA sequence: TGTGCCAGCAGCGGACAGGGAAGGAATGAGCAGTTCTTC.

Remarks on this clone: Germline is not matched at one junction end, which may reflect a read error. This chain uses TRBV10-1 with TRBJ2-7; TRBD1 aligns across 9 bases. The CDR3 covers 10 residues. The germline V gene encodes CDR1 WNHNN and CDR2 SYGVQD (reference sequence). The CDR3 sequence: CASSLPGQGF. The CDR3 region has the DNA TGCGCCAGCAGTCTGCCGGGACAGGGTTTC.

This clone was seen more than once but under ten times. The J gene is TRBJ1-5, the V gene TRBV19, with 7 bases that match TRBD1. CDR1 is LNHDA and CDR2 is SQIVND in the germline V gene (reference sequence). The CDR3 is made up of 13 amino acids. J gave up 5 bases and V 3 bases, and 1 base lay outside the gene matches. CDR3 amino acids: CASSMQGDQPQHF. CDR3 sequence (DNA): TGTGCCAGTAGTATGCAGGGGGATCAGCCCCAGCATTTT.

This clone was seen a few times. The gene calls are TRBV6-6 and TRBJ2-4, with 7 bases matching TRBD1. The CDR3 loop spans 13 amino acids. The germline V gene encodes CDR1 MNHNY and CDR2 SVGAGI (reference sequence). The V segment lost 5 bases and the J segment 14 bases; nucleotides outside the gene matches: 12. The CDR3 is CASSVGTDFPKYF. CDR3 DNA: TGTGCCAGCAGTGTCGGGACAGACTTCCCCAAGTACTTC.

This clone has only one observation. The CDR3 protein is CASSQGPYGAGTSGRGNEQFF. CDR3 nucleotides: TGCGCCAGCAGCCAAGGCCCGTACGGGGCGGGGACTAGCGGGAGAGGTAATGAGCAGTTCTTC. This chain joins TRBV4-1 and TRBJ2-1, with 14 bases lining up with TRBD2. The J segment lost 7 bases and the V segment lost 1 base, leaving 18 bases of the junction unmatched. The CDR3 consists of 21 residues. Germline V CDR1 and CDR2: MGHRA, YSYEKL.

This clone was picked up one time. The V call is TRBV7-2, the J call TRBJ1-5; TRBD1 matches at 9 bases. Trimming took 2 bases from V and 5 from J; bases not matched to a gene: 13. The CDR3 is 18 amino acids. In germline, CDR1 is SGHTA, CDR2 FQGNSA. For the CDR3, the DNA is TGTGCCAGCAGCTTATCTGGAATCGGGACAGGGCTGCATCAGCCCCAGCATTTT. The encoded protein is CASSLSGIGTGLHQPQHF.

This chain joins TRBV27 and TRBJ2-7, with 13 positions matching TRBD2. Trimming at V came to 3 bases and at J to 5 bases, leaving 13 bases not matched to a gene. Germline CDR1 and CDR2: MNHEY and SMNVEV (reference sequence). The CDR3 is 18 residues long. Here the CDR3 DNA reads TGTGCCAGCAGTTTGGAGGCCTGGGGACTAGCGGGACAGAACGAGCAGTACTTC. This gives the protein CASSLEAWGLAGQNEQYF.

Notes on this clone: Other DNA sequences in this sample translate to the same CDR3. The genes are TRBV27 and TRBJ1-3, with D perhaps TRBD1 (5 bases). There are 16 residues in the CDR3. Trimming left V 5 bases short and J 0 bases short, with 14 bases between. Per the germline V gene, CDR1 is MNHEY and CDR2 is SMNVEV (reference sequence). The CDR3 nucleotides read TGTGCCAGCAGTCCCTCCCAGGGCACCTCTGGAAACACCATATATTTT. This encodes CASSPSQGTSGNTIYF.